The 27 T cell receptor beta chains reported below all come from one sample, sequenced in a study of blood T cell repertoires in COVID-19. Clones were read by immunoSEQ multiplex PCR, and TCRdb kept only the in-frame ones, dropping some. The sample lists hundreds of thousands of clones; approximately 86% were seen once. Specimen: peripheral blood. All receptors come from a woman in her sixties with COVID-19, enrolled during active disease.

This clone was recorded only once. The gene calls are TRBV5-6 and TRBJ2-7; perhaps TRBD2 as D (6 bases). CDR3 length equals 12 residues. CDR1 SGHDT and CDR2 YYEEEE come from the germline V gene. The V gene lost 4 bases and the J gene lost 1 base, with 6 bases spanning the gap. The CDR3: CASSAGSYEQYF. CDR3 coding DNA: TGTGCCAGCAGCGCGGGATCCTACGAGCAGTACTTC. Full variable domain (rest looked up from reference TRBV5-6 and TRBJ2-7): DAGVTQSPTHLIKTRGQQVTLRCSPKSGHDTVSWYQQALGQGPQFIFQYYEEEERQRGNFPDRFSGHQFPNYSSELNVNALLLGDSALYLCASSAGSYEQYFGPGTRLTVT.

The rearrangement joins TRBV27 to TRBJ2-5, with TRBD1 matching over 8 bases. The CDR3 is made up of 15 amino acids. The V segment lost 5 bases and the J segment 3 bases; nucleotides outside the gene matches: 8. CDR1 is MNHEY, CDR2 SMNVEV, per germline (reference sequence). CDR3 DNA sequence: TGTGCCAGCAGTCGGTCGACAGGGGCAGAAGAGACCCAGTACTTC. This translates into CASSRSTGAEETQYF.

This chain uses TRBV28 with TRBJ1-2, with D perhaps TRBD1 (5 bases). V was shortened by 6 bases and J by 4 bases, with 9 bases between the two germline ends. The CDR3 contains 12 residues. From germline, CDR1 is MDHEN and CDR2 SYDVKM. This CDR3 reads CASRTAPYGYTF. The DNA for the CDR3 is TGTGCCAGCAGGACAGCTCCCTATGGCTACACCTTC.

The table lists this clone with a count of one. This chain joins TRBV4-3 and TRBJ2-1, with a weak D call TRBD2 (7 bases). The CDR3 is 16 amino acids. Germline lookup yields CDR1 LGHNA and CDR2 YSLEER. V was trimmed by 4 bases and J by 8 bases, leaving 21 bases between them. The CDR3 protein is CASSPLGGGGRHEQFF. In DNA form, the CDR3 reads TGCGCCAGCAGCCCCCTAGGAGGGGGGGGCCGTCATGAGCAGTTCTTC.

The CDR3 sequence is CASSHVVGRGNTGELFF. The CDR3 DNA reads as TGTGCCAGCAGTCACGTCGTAGGGCGGGGGAACACCGGGGAGCTGTTTTTT. This rearrangement joins TRBV9 to TRBJ2-2; D possibly corresponds to TRBD2 (6 bases). Trimming took 5 bases from V and 1 from J, leaving 18 bases between them. Germline V gives CDR1 SGDLS, CDR2 YYNGEE. This CDR3 comprises 17 residues. Supplemented by reference TRBV9 and TRBJ2-2, the full variable domain reads DSGVTQTPKHLITATGQRVTLRCSPRSGDLSVYWYQQSLDQGLQFLIQYYNGEERAKGNILERFSAQQFPDLHSELNLSSLELGDSALYFCASSHVVGRGNTGELFFGEGSRLTVL.

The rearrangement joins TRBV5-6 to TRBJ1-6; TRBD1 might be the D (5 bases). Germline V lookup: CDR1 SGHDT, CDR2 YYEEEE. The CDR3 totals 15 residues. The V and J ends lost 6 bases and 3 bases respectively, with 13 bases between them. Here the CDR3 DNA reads TGTGCCAGCACCTGGGGCAGCAACTATAATTCACCCCTCCACTTT. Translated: CASTWGSNYNSPLHF.

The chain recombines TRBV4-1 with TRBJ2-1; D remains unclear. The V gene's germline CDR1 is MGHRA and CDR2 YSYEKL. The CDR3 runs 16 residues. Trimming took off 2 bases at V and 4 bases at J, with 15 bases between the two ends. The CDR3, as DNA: TGCGCCAGCAGCCAACCGAAACAGCCTCATTACAATGAGCAGTTCTTC. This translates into CASSQPKQPHYNEQFF.

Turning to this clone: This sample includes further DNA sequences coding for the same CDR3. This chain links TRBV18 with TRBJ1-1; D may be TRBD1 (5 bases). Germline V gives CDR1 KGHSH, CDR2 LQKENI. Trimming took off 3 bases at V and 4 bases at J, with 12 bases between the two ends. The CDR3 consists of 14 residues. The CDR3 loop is CASSPAGQSTEAFF. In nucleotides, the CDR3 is TGTGCCAGCTCACCCGCGGGGCAGTCCACTGAAGCTTTCTTT.

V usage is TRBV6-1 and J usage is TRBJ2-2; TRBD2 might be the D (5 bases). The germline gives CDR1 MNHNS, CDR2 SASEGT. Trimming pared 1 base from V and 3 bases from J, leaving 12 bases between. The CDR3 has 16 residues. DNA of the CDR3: TGTGCCAGCAGTGAAGAGGCTAGCTCTGACACCGGGGAGCTGTTTTTT. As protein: CASSEEASSDTGELFF.

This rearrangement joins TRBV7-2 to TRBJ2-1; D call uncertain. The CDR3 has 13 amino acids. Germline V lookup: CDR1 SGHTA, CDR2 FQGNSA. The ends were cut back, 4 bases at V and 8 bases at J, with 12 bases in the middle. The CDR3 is CASSSFVGDEQFF. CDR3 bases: TGTGCCAGCAGCTCGTTCGTGGGCGATGAGCAGTTCTTC.

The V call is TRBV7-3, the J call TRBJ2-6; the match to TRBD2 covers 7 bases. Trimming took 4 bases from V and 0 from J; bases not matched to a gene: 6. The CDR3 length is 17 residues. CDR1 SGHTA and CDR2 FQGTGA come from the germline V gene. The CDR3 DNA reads TGTGCCAGCAGCTCCAGCGGGGCAAACTCTGGGGCCAACGTCCTGACTTTC. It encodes CASSSSGANSGANVLTF.

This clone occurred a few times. The chain's CDR3 is CASSPQRLASNYEQYF. CDR3 DNA sequence: TGTGCCAGCAGCCCACAGCGGCTAGCGAGCAACTACGAGCAGTACTTC. The chain uses TRBV9 and TRBJ2-7; D possibly corresponds to TRBD2 (6 bases). Trimming shortened V by 4 bases and J by 3 bases, and 20 bases separated the two germline ends. Germline lookup yields CDR1 SGDLS and CDR2 YYNGEE. The CDR3 totals 16 residues.

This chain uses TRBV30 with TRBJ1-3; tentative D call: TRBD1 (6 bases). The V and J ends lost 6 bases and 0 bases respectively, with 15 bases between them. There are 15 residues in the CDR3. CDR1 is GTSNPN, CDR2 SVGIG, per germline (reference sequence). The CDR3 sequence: CACWTVEFSGNTIYF. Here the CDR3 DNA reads TGTGCCTGCTGGACAGTCGAATTCTCTGGAAACACCATATATTTT.

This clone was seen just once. CDR3 in DNA: TGTGCCAGCAGTTCTCTAGCGGGGGGAACCGGGGAGCTGTTTTTT. It specifies CASSSLAGGTGELFF. The chain employs TRBV27 and TRBJ2-2, with TRBD2 identical over 11 bases. The CDR3 has 15 amino acids. Losses at the gene ends were 4 bases for V and 5 bases for J; bases not matched to a gene: 3. CDR1 and CDR2 from the germline V gene are MNHEY and SMNVEV (reference sequence).

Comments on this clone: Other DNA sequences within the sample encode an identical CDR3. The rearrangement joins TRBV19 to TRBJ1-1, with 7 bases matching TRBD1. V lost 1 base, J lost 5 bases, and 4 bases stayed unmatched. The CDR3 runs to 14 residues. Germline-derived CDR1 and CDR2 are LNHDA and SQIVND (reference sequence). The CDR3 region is CASSIGQGGTEAFF. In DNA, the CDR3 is TGTGCCAGTAGTATAGGACAGGGTGGTACTGAAGCTTTCTTT.

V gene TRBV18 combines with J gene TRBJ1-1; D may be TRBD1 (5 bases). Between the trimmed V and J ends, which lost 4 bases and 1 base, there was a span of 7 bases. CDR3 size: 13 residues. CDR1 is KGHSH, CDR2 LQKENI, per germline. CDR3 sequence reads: CASSRQQNTEAFF. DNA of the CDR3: TGTGCCAGCTCACGACAGCAGAACACTGAAGCTTTCTTT.

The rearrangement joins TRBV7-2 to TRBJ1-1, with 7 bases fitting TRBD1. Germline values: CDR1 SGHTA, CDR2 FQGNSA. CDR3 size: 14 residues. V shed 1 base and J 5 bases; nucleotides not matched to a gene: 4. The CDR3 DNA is TGTGCCAGCAGCTTAGGAGGGGGCGAGACTGAAGCTTTCTTT. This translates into CASSLGGGETEAFF.

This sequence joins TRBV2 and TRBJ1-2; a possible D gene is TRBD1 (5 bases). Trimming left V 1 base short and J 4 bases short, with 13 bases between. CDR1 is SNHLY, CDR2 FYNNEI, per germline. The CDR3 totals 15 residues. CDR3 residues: CASSEGSTVIYGYTF. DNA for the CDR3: TGTGCCAGCAGTGAAGGTTCGACAGTTATCTATGGCTACACCTTC. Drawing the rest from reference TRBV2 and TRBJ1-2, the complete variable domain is EPEVTQTPSHQVTQMGQEVILRCVPISNHLYFYWYRQILGQKVEFLVSFYNNEISEKSEIFDDQFSVERPDGSNFTLKIRSTKLEDSAMYFCASSEGSTVIYGYTFGSGTRLTVV.

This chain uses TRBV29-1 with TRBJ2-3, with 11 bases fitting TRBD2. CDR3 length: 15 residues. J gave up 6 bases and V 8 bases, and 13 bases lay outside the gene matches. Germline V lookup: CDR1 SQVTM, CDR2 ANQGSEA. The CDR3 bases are TGCAGCCTACTACTTCTGACTAGCGGGGCGGATACGCAGTATTTT. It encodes CSLLLLTSGADTQYF.

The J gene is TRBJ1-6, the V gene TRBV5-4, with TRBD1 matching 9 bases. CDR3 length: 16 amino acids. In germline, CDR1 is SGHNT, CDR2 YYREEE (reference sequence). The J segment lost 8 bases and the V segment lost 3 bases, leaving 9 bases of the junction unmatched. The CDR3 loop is CASSSLRDRADSPLHF. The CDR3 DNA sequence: TGTGCCAGCAGCTCCCTCCGGGACAGGGCTGATTCACCCCTCCACTTT.

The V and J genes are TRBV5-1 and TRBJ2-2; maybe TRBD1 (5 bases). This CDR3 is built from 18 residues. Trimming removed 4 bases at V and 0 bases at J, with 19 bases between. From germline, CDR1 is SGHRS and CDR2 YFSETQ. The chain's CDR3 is CASSPQKGVHPNTGELFF. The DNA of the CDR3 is TGCGCCAGCAGCCCCCAGAAAGGGGTACACCCGAACACCGGGGAGCTGTTTTTT.

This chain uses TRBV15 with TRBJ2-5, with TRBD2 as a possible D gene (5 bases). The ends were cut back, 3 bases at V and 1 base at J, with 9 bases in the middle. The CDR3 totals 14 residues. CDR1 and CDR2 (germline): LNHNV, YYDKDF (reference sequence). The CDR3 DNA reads TGTGCCACCAGCAGCGGGGAGAGCCAAGAGACCCAGTACTTC. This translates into CATSSGESQETQYF.

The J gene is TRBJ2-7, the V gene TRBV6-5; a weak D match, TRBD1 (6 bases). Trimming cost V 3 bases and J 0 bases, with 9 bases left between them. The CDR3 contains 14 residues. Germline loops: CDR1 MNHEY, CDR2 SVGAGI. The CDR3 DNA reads TGTGCCAGCAGTTATATCAGGGGCTCCTACGAGCAGTACTTC. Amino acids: CASSYIRGSYEQYF.

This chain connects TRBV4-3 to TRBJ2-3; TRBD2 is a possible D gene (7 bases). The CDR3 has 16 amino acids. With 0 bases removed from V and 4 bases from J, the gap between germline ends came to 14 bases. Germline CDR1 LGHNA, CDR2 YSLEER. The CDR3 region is CASSQEGGPLADTQYF. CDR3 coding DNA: TGCGCCAGCAGCCAAGAGGGGGGGCCGCTCGCAGATACGCAGTATTTT.

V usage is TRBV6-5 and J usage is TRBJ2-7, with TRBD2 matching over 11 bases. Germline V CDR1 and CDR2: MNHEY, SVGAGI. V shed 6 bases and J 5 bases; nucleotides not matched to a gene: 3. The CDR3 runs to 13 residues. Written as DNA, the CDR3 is TGTGCCAGCAGGCTAGCGGGGGGAGACGAGCAGTACTTC. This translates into CASRLAGGDEQYF.

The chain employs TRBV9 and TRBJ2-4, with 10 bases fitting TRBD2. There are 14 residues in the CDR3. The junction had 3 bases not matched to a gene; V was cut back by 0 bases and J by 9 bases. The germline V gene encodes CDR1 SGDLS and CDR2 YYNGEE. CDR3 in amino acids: CASSVDPSGGIQYF. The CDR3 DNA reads TGTGCCAGCAGCGTAGATCCTAGCGGGGGCATTCAGTACTTC.

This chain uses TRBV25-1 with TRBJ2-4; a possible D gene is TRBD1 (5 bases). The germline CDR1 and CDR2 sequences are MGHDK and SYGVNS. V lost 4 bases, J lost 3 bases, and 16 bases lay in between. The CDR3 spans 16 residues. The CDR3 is CASSGPGKAGKNIQYF. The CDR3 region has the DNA TGTGCCAGCAGTGGGCCAGGGAAGGCTGGCAAAAACATTCAGTACTTC.